This passage covers 18 T cell receptor beta chains from one sample sequenced in a study of CD8 T cells in ankylosing spondylitis. General study findings and limits: Blood of patients with ankylosing spondylitis appeared to be characterized by a TCR beta motif of seven or eight highly homologous variants.

From the 5' RACE reads, TCRdb called clonotypes with MiXCR, one entry per CDR3 protein. The table lists 350,000 to 450,000 distinct CDR3 sequences, about 25% of them singletons. Antigens for these TCRs are unknown. The specimen sequenced was blood, either unsorted or a sorted T cell fraction (not recorded which). The receptors were sampled from a male donor with ankylosing spondylitis.

This CDR3 is CSASASGRPQETQYF. The CDR3 DNA reads as TGCAGTGCTAGCGCTAGCGGGAGGCCCCAAGAGACCCAGTACTTC. The genes are TRBV20-1 and TRBJ2-5, with 11 bases aligning to TRBD2. This CDR3 has 15 amino acids. Germline V gene data show CDR1 as DFQATT and CDR2 as SNEGSKA (reference sequence). The junction had 4 bases not matched to a gene; V was cut back by 3 bases and J by 1 base.

The table lists this clonotype with a few counts. The chain carries TRBV20-1 and TRBJ2-7; D possibly corresponds to TRBD1 (5 bases). The CDR3 extends over 14 amino acids. Per the germline V gene, CDR1 is DFQATT and CDR2 is SNEGSKA (reference sequence). V was trimmed by 0 bases and J by 4 bases, leaving 13 bases between them. DNA of the CDR3: TGCAGTGCTAGAGATTTTTACAGGCCTTACGAGCAGTACTTC. Protein: CSARDFYRPYEQYF.

This chain joins TRBV7-7 and TRBJ1-5; a possible D gene is TRBD1 (5 bases). The germline V gene has CDR1 SSHAT and CDR2 FNYEAQ (reference sequence). This CDR3 has 15 amino acids. V lost 8 bases and J lost 7, with 21 bases in between. DNA of the CDR3: TGTGCCAGCGCATCAAAGGGGATTCGTAGCCAGCCCCAGCATTTT. This encodes CASASKGIRSQPQHF. The entire variable domain, with the rest obtained from reference TRBV7-7 and TRBJ1-5, is as follows: GAGVSQSPRYKVTKRGQDVTLRCDPISSHATLYWYQQALGQGPEFLTYFNYEAQPDKSGLPSDRFSAERPEGSISTLTIQRTEQRDSAMYRCASASKGIRSQPQHFGDGTRLSIL.

The chain recombines TRBV18 with TRBJ1-1, with 8 bases identical to TRBD1. The germline V gene has CDR1 KGHSH and CDR2 LQKENI. The CDR3 extends over 14 amino acids. V gave up 6 bases and J gave up 5 bases; unmatched junction bases: 8. The CDR3 here is CASSHQGARTEAFF. The DNA for the CDR3 is TGTGCCAGCTCCCACCAGGGGGCTCGGACTGAAGCTTTCTTT.

The chain combines TRBV29-1 with TRBJ1-1; TRBD1 is a possible D gene (5 bases). There are 12 residues in the CDR3. The ends were cut back, 7 bases at V and 7 bases at J, with 16 bases in the middle. From germline, CDR1 is SQVTM and CDR2 ANQGSEA. This chain's CDR3 is CSARDAGGEAFF. Here the CDR3 DNA reads TGCAGCGCTCGGGACGCCGGTGGTGAAGCTTTCTTT.

The chain is built from TRBV7-6 and TRBJ2-5; D is unresolved. The germline V gene encodes CDR1 SGHVS and CDR2 FNYEAQ. V was trimmed by 5 bases and J by 6 bases, leaving 16 bases between them. This CDR3 spans 14 amino acids. DNA for the CDR3: TGTGCCAGCAGCCTTGGGCCCCCCGGGCAGACCCAGTACTTC. Translating gives CASSLGPPGQTQYF. Combining the CDR3 with reference TRBV7-6 and TRBJ2-5 gives the whole variable domain GAGVSQSPRYKVTKRGQDVALRCDPISGHVSLYWYRQALGQGPEFLTYFNYEAQQDKSGLPNDRFSAERPEGSISTLTIQRTEQRDSAMYRCASSLGPPGQTQYFGPGTRLLVL.

This clonotype was seen a handful of times. The chain links TRBV7-6 to TRBJ1-1, with D tentatively TRBD1 (5 bases). The CDR3 is 15 amino acids. Germline CDR1 and CDR2: SGHVS and FNYEAQ. V was shortened by 0 bases and J by 5 bases, with 13 bases between the two germline ends. The CDR3 loop is CASSLAEAGLTEAFF. As DNA, the CDR3 is TGTGCCAGCAGCTTAGCGGAGGCAGGGTTGACTGAAGCTTTCTTT.

This clonotype was found a few times. V and J are TRBV27 and TRBJ1-2; D ambiguous. Trimming pared 8 bases from V and 5 bases from J, leaving 12 bases between. CDR1 MNHEY and CDR2 SMNVEV come from the germline V gene (reference sequence). The CDR3 runs 12 residues. The CDR3 region has the DNA TGTGCCAGCTGGAGCCGGAGGTATGGCTACACCTTC. It codes for CASWSRRYGYTF.

This clonotype was seen more than once but under ten times. The chain recombines TRBV24-1 with TRBJ1-3; D is possibly TRBD1 (5 bases). From germline, CDR1 is KGHDR and CDR2 SFDVKD. The CDR3 has 16 residues. V was trimmed by 4 bases and J by 0 bases, leaving 12 bases between them. The CDR3 nucleotides read TGTGCCACCAGTGAACGGACACTCGTCTCTGGAAACACCATATATTTT. Its translation is CATSERTLVSGNTIYF.

This clonotype was counted between two and nine times. The CDR3 sequence: CASSLALGYYEQYV. CDR3 nucleotide sequence: TGTGCCAGCAGCTTGGCCTTAGGGTACTACGAGCAGTACGTC. V is TRBV7-2 and J is TRBJ2-7; D not certain. Germline lookup yields CDR1 SGHTA and CDR2 FQGNSA. V was shortened by 3 bases and J by 3 bases, with 12 bases between the two germline ends. CDR3 length equals 14 residues.

The CDR3 protein is CASRVQGADQPQHF. CDR3 bases: TGTGCCAGCAGAGTACAGGGGGCCGATCAGCCCCAGCATTTT. The chain has TRBV7-2 and TRBJ1-5; 9 bases are a match to TRBD1. V lost 6 bases, J lost 5 bases, and 5 bases stayed unmatched. Germline V gene sequence: CDR1 SGHTA, CDR2 FQGNSA. The CDR3 is 14 amino acids. The whole variable domain, remainder taken from reference TRBV7-2 and TRBJ1-5, is GAGVSQSPSNKVTEKGKDVELRCDPISGHTALYWYRQSLGQGLEFLIYFQGNSAPDKSGLPSDRFSAERTGGSVSTLTIQRTQQEDSAVYLCASRVQGADQPQHFGDGTRLSIL.

There are a few counts of this clonotype. The rearrangement joins TRBV3-1 to TRBJ1-5; no reliable D call. V lost 4 bases to trimming and J lost 1 base, with 14 bases between them. Germline V gene lookup returns CDR1 LGHDT and CDR2 YNNKEL (reference sequence). This CDR3 is built from 16 residues. The CDR3 region has the DNA TGTGCCAGCAGCCCGGGAATTGCAACGAGCAATCAGCCCCAGCATTTT. Protein product: CASSPGIATSNQPQHF.

CDR3 coding DNA: TGTGCCAGCAGCTTAGGACAGGAAAGCGAGCAGTTCTTC. Amino acids: CASSLGQESEQFF. The V call is TRBV11-2, the J call TRBJ2-1; D is possibly TRBD1 (6 bases). CDR3 size: 13 residues. The V gene's germline CDR1 is SGHAT and CDR2 FQNNGV. Deletions cut 1 base from V and 10 bases from J, with 11 bases between.

This chain links TRBV30 with TRBJ2-1; D is perhaps TRBD2 (6 bases). V gave up 2 bases and J gave up 8 bases, with 10 bases separating them. Germline V gives CDR1 GTSNPN, CDR2 SVGIG (reference sequence). The CDR3 spans 12 residues. In DNA, the CDR3 is TGTGCCTGGAGTCCGCGGAGGGATGAGCAGTTCTTC. Its protein product is CAWSPRRDEQFF.

This rearrangement joins TRBV19 to TRBJ1-1; a weak D match, TRBD1 (5 bases). V was pared by 7 bases and J by 10 bases, with 22 bases between. Germline CDR1 and CDR2: LNHDA and SQIVND (reference sequence). The CDR3 loop spans 14 amino acids. CDR3 coding DNA: TGTGCCAGTACTCCGGTCGTGGGGCCCCGAGGAGCTTTCTTT. It codes for CASTPVVGPRGAFF.

This chain links TRBV20-1 with TRBJ2-3; D gene ambiguous. There are 15 residues in the CDR3. Germline V gene data show CDR1 as DFQATT and CDR2 as SNEGSKA (reference sequence). Trimming stripped 5 bases from V and 0 bases from J, with 15 bases between. The chain's CDR3 is CSALTTATSTDTQYF. The CDR3 coding sequence is TGCAGTGCTTTAACGACTGCTACTAGCACAGATACGCAGTATTTT.

The chain uses TRBV24-1 and TRBJ2-5, with a weak D call TRBD2 (6 bases). CDR3 length equals 16 residues. Trimming took off 5 bases at V and 0 bases at J, with 15 bases between the two ends. In germline, CDR1 is KGHDR, CDR2 SFDVKD. The CDR3: CATSGPGDWYQETQYF. As DNA, the CDR3 is TGTGCCACCAGTGGACCGGGGGACTGGTACCAAGAGACCCAGTACTTC.

The V gene is TRBV18, the J gene TRBJ1-5, with 9 positions matching TRBD1. The length of the CDR3 is 13 residues. V lost 3 bases to trimming and J lost 6 bases; unmatched junction nucleotides: 0. CDR1 KGHSH and CDR2 LQKENI come from the germline V gene. CDR3 DNA sequence: TGTGCCAGCTCACCGGACAGGGGTCAGCCCCAGCATTTT. Protein sequence: CASSPDRGQPQHF.